A single count supports the clone carrying this T cell receptor beta chain. Germline CDR1 is LNHNV and CDR2 is YYDKDF (reference sequence). The CDR3 has 12 residues. Trimming pared 4 bases from V and 1 base from J, leaving 4 bases between. Sequencing used immunoSEQ multiplex PCR; TCRdb keeps in-frame clones, though not all of them. The sample yields 50,000 to 60,000 clones, roughly 83% seen once. The sample comes from a study of cytotoxic CD8 clonotypes in ibrutinib-treated CLL. This TCR derives from a human donor with chronic lymphocytic leukemia. The gene calls are TRBV15 and TRBJ1-1; D not certain. Material: PBMCs, obtained after 24 months of ibrutinib treatment. The CDR3 region has the DNA TGTGCCACCAGCATAGGGAACACTGAAGCTTTCTTT. Translation: CATSIGNTEAFF.